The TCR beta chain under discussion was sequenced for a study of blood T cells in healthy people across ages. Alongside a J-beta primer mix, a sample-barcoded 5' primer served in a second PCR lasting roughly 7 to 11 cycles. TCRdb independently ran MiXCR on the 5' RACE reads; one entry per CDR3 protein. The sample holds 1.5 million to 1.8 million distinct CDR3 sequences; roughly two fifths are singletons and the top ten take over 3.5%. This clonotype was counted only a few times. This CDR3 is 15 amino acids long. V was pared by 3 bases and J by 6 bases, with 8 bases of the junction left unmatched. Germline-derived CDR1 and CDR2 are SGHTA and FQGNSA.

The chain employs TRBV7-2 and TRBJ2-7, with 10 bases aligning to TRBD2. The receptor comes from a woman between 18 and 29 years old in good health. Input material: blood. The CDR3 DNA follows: TGTGCCAGCAGCTTGACAGCTAGCGGGGGACGCGAGCAGTACTTC. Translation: CASSLTASGGREQYF.